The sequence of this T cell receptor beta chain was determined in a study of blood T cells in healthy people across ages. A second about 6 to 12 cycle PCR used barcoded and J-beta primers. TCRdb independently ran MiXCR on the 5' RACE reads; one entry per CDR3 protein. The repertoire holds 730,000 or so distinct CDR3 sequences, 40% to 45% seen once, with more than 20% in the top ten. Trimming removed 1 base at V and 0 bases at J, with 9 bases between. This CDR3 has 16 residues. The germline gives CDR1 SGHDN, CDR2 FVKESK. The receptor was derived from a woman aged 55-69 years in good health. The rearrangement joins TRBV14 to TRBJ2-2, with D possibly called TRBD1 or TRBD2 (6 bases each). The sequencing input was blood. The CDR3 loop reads CASSQVGGSNTGELFF. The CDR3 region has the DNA TGTGCCAGCAGCCAAGTCGGGGGCTCGAACACCGGGGAGCTGTTTTTT. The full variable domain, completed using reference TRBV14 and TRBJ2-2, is EAGVTQFPSHSVIEKGQTVTLRCDPISGHDNLYWYRRVMGKEIKFLLHFVKESKQDESGMPNNRFLAERTGGTYSTLKVQPAELEDSGVYFCASSQVGGSNTGELFFGEGSRLTVL.